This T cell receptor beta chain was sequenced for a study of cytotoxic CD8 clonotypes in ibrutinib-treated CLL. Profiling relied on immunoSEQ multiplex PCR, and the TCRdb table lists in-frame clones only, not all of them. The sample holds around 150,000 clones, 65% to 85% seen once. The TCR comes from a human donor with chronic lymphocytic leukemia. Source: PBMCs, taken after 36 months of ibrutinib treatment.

In nucleotides, the CDR3 is TGTGCCAGCAGTCGAAGGACAGGGGGGAGCACAGATACGCAGTATTTT. Its translation is CASSRRTGGSTDTQYF. This chain uses TRBV27 with TRBJ2-3, with 10 bases fitting TRBD1. After removal of 5 bases from V and 0 bases from J, the junction contained 5 bases not matched to a gene. The germline gives CDR1 MNHEY, CDR2 SMNVEV (reference sequence). The CDR3 covers 16 residues.